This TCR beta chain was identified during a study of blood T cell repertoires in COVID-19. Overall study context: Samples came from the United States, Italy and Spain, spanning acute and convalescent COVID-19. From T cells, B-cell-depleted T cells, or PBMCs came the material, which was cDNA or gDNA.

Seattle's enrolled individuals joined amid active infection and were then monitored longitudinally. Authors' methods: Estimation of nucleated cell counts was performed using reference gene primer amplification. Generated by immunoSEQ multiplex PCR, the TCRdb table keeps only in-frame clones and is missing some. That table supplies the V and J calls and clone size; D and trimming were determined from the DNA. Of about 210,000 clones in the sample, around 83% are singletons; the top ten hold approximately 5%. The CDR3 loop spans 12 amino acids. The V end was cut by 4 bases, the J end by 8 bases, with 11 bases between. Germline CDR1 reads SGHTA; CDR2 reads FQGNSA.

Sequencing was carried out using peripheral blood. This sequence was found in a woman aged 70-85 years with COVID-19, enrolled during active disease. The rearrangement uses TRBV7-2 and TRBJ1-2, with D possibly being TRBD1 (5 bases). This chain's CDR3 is CASSYSGVGYTF. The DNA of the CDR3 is TGTGCCAGCAGCTACTCGGGGGTAGGCTACACCTTC.